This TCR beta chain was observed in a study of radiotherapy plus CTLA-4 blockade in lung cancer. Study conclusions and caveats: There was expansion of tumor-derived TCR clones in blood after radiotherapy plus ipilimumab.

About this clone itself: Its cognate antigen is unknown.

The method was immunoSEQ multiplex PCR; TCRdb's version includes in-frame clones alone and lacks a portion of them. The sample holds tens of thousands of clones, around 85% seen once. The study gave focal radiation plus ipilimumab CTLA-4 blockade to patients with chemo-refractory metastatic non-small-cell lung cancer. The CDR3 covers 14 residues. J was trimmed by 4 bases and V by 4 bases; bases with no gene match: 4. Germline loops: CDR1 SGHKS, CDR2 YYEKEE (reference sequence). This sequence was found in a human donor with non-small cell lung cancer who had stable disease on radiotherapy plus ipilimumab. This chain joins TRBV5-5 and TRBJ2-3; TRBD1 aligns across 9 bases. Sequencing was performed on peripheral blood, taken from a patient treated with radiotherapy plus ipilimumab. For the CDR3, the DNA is TGTGCCAGCAGCCGGGGACAGGGCTCAGATACGCAGTATTTT. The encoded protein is CASSRGQGSDTQYF.